This T cell receptor beta chain was identified in a study of blood T cell repertoires in COVID-19. With regard to this clone: This specimen includes other DNA sequences encoding the same CDR3.

Measured with immunoSEQ multiplex PCR; TCRdb has only the in-frame clones, and not every one. Of 200,000 to 250,000 clones listed, 86% were seen once; the top ten hold about 10%. Seattle patients were enrolled while actively infected and followed longitudinally. The ends were cut back, 5 bases at V and 4 bases at J, with 9 bases in the middle. The CDR3 runs 12 residues. Germline V gene lookup returns CDR1 MDHEN and CDR2 SYDVKM. Sequencing was carried out using peripheral blood. The chain has TRBV28 and TRBJ2-7, with D tentatively TRBD1 (6 bases). The sequence derives from a woman aged 45-65 years with COVID-19, enrolled during active disease. CDR3: CASSLQGYEQYF. Written as DNA, the CDR3 is TGTGCCAGCAGTCTACAGGGTTACGAGCAGTACTTC. Full variable domain (outside the CDR3, taken from reference TRBV28 and TRBJ2-7): DVKVTQSSRYLVKRTGEKVFLECVQDMDHENMFWYRQDPGLGLRLIYFSYDVKMKEKGDIPEGYSVSREKKERFSLILESASTNQTSMYLCASSLQGYEQYFGPGTRLTVT.